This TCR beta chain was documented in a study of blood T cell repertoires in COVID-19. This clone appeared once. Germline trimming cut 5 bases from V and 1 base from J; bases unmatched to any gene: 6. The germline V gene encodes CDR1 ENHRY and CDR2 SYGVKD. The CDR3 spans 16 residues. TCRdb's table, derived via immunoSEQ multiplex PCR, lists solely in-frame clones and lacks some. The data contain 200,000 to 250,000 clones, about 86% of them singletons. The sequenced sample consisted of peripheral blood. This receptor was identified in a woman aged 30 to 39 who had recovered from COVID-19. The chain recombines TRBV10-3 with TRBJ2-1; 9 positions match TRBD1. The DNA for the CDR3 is TGTGCCATCAGTACACCGGACAGGGGTTCCTACAATGAGCAGTTCTTC. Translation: CAISTPDRGSYNEQFF.